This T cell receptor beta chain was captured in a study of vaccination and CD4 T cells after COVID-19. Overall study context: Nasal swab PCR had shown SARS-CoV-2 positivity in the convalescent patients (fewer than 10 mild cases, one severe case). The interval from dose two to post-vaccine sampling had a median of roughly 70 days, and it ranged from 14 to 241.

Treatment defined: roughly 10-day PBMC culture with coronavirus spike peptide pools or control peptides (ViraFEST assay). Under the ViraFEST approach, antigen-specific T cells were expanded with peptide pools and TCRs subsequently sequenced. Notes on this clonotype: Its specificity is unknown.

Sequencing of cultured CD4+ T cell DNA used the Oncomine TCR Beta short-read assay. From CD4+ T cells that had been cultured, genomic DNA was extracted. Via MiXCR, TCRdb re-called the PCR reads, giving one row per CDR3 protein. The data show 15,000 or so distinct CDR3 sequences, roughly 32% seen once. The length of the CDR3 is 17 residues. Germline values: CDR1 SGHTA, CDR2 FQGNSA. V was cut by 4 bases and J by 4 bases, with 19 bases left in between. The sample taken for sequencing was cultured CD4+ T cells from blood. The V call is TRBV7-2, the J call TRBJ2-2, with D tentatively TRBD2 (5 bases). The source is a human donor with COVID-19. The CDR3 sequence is CASSSGPPLAGTGELFF. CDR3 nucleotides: TGTGCCAGCAGCTCCGGTCCCCCGTTGGCGGGCACCGGGGAGCTGTTTTTT.